Following are 26 T cell receptor beta chains from one sample sequenced in a study of shared clonotypes between healthy human individuals. Naive CD8 cells, CD45RO-negative and positively selected for CCR7, excluded terminally differentiated effector memory CD45RA+ cells. TCRdb's table, derived via immunoSEQ multiplex PCR, lists solely in-frame clones and lacks some. In the table there are roughly 600,000 clones, 95% to 98% of which are singletons. Sequencing used naive CD8+ T cells sorted from blood. These receptors came from a man aged 25 to 40 in good health.

The rearrangement uses TRBV2 and TRBJ2-5; D unclear. Germline V gives CDR1 SNHLY, CDR2 FYNNEI. This CDR3 region has 12 residues. V lost 4 bases and J lost 5, with 8 bases in between. The DNA of the CDR3 is TGTGCCAGCAGTGGGGCACGGGAGACCCAGTACTTC. Protein product: CASSGARETQYF. The full variable domain, in which reference TRBV2 and TRBJ2-5 provide the parts outside the CDR3, is EPEVTQTPSHQVTQMGQEVILRCVPISNHLYFYWYRQILGQKVEFLVSFYNNEISEKSEIFDDQFSVERPDGSNFTLKIRSTKLEDSAMYFCASSGARETQYFGPGTRLLVL.

This clone has just one count. This chain joins TRBV7-9 and TRBJ2-7, with D unclear. Germline assignment: CDR1 SEHNR and CDR2 FQNEAQ (reference sequence). The CDR3 has 13 residues. Trimming took off 5 bases at V and 0 bases at J, with 8 bases between the two ends. For the CDR3, the DNA is TGTGCCAGCAGCCCCCGTTTCTCCTACGAGCAGTACTTC. This codes for CASSPRFSYEQYF.

A single count supports this clone. V is TRBV4-3 and J is TRBJ2-7; 8 nucleotides agree with TRBD1. CDR1 is LGHNA and CDR2 is YSLEER in the germline V gene. V gave up 4 bases and J gave up 7 bases; unmatched junction bases: 15. This CDR3 has 16 residues. The CDR3 loop is CASSPDQGAWFYEQYF. In nucleotides, the CDR3 is TGCGCCAGCAGCCCGGATCAGGGGGCTTGGTTTTATGAGCAGTACTTC.

The gene calls are TRBV2 and TRBJ1-1, with D unclear. The germline V gene encodes CDR1 SNHLY and CDR2 FYNNEI. V dropped 5 bases and J dropped 4 bases, with 8 bases sitting between them. The CDR3 loop spans 12 amino acids. The CDR3 DNA sequence: TGTGCCAGCAGTCCTAGGTTCACTGAAGCTTTCTTT. Its protein product is CASSPRFTEAFF.

The chain has TRBV7-9 and TRBJ2-2, with D perhaps matching TRBD1 (5 bases). Per germline, CDR1 SEHNR and CDR2 FQNEAQ (reference sequence). V gave up 4 bases and J gave up 1 base, with 7 bases separating them. The CDR3 is made up of 14 amino acids. The CDR3 protein is CASSSRGNTGELFF. In DNA form, the CDR3 reads TGTGCCAGCAGCTCAAGGGGGAACACCGGGGAGCTGTTTTTT.

V usage is TRBV27 and J usage is TRBJ2-5; D unresolved. This CDR3 has 15 residues. Germline assignment: CDR1 MNHEY and CDR2 SMNVEV (reference sequence). The V end lost 3 bases, the J end lost 5 bases, and 16 bases lay between the germline ends. The CDR3 sequence: CASSFSQWQRETQYF. CDR3 nucleotides: TGTGCCAGCAGTTTCTCTCAGTGGCAGAGGGAGACCCAGTACTTC.

As DNA, the CDR3 is TGTGCCTGGAGTACCGGGATTCTCTACGAGCAGTACTTC. Residues: CAWSTGILYEQYF. The chain recombines TRBV30 with TRBJ2-7; tentative D call: TRBD2 (5 bases). This CDR3 is 13 amino acids long. Per germline, CDR1 GTSNPN and CDR2 SVGIG (reference sequence). The V and J ends lost 2 bases and 3 bases respectively, with 11 bases between them.

V is TRBV29-1 and J is TRBJ2-1; 9 positions agree with TRBD1. V shed 8 bases, J shed 2 bases, and the junction held 7 bases outside the gene matches. This CDR3 region has 14 residues. The germline CDR1 and CDR2 sequences are SQVTM and ANQGSEA. The CDR3: CSLGTGTTYNEQFF. DNA for the CDR3: TGCAGCCTCGGGACAGGGACAACCTACAATGAGCAGTTCTTC.

This clone was counted a single time. The chain uses TRBV5-1 and TRBJ2-7; D remains unclear. Per the germline V gene, CDR1 is SGHRS and CDR2 is YFSETQ. V was pared by 5 bases and J by 5 bases, with 17 bases between. The CDR3 has 14 residues. The CDR3 spells CASSTGPAQDEQYF. For the CDR3, the DNA is TGCGCCAGCAGTACCGGTCCGGCGCAAGACGAGCAGTACTTC.

The chain links TRBV2 to TRBJ1-2, with D perhaps matching TRBD1 (5 bases). The V gene lost 6 bases and the J gene lost 8 bases, with 13 bases spanning the gap. The CDR3 contains 12 residues. Per the germline V gene, CDR1 is SNHLY and CDR2 is FYNNEI. The CDR3 DNA follows: TGTGCCAGCAGGTCAGGGCGTCGGGGCTACACCTTC. Its protein is CASRSGRRGYTF. Variable domain in full (rest from reference TRBV2 and TRBJ1-2): EPEVTQTPSHQVTQMGQEVILRCVPISNHLYFYWYRQILGQKVEFLVSFYNNEISEKSEIFDDQFSVERPDGSNFTLKIRSTKLEDSAMYFCASRSGRRGYTFGSGTRLTVV.

This chain joins TRBV19 and TRBJ2-1; 7 bases map to TRBD2. CDR3 length: 14 residues. V shed 5 bases and J 3 bases; nucleotides not matched to a gene: 4. CDR1 and CDR2 (germline): LNHDA, SQIVND (reference sequence). The CDR3 coding sequence is TGTGCCAGTAGTCCGCCGGGGGGCTACAATGAGCAGTTCTTC. This encodes CASSPPGGYNEQFF.

As DNA, the CDR3 is TGTGCCGGGCCGGGGCCCCCTCAATCAGCCCAGCATTTT. Translated: CAGPGPPQSAQHF. V and J are TRBV7-9 and TRBJ1-5; D might be TRBD1 (5 bases). The germline V gene has CDR1 SEHNR and CDR2 FQNEAQ (reference sequence). Trimming shortened V by 11 bases and J by 11 bases, and 22 bases separated the two germline ends. The CDR3 has 13 amino acids.

This clone was detected once. The chain links TRBV7-9 to TRBJ2-7; D uncertain. Trimming removed 4 bases at V and 2 bases at J, with 12 bases between. CDR3 length equals 14 residues. Germline V lookup: CDR1 SEHNR, CDR2 FQNEAQ (reference sequence). CDR3: CASSSDRAPYEQYF. The CDR3 nucleotides are TGTGCCAGCAGCTCCGACCGGGCACCCTACGAGCAGTACTTC.

The chain has TRBV27 and TRBJ2-7; D gene unclear. Germline CDR1 is MNHEY and CDR2 is SMNVEV (reference sequence). V lost 3 bases to trimming and J lost 4 bases, with 13 bases between them. CDR3 length: 14 amino acids. CDR3 nucleotide sequence: TGTGCCAGCAGTTTGGGCAGCCTCTCGTACGAGCAGTACTTC. It yields the protein CASSLGSLSYEQYF.

V and J are TRBV27 and TRBJ2-7; TRBD2 agrees at 7 bases. The germline V gene has CDR1 MNHEY and CDR2 SMNVEV (reference sequence). With 2 bases clipped from V and 2 bases from J, the junction kept 3 bases outside the gene matches. The CDR3 totals 14 residues. The CDR3 loop is CASSLASGPYEQYF. The CDR3 nucleotides are TGTGCCAGCAGTTTAGCTAGCGGTCCCTACGAGCAGTACTTC.

The chain recombines TRBV7-3 with TRBJ2-2, with TRBD1 matching 9 bases. Trimming removed 5 bases from V and 6 bases from J; junction bases left unmatched: 10. CDR1 and CDR2 from the germline V gene are SGHTA and FQGTGA. CDR3 size: 16 residues. CDR3 loop: CASSGQQGAASGELFF. The CDR3 region has the DNA TGTGCCAGCAGCGGACAACAGGGGGCGGCCTCCGGGGAGCTGTTTTTT.

This clone came up a few times. V and J are TRBV9 and TRBJ1-2; D remains ambiguous. This CDR3 is 11 amino acids long. Trimming left V 5 bases short and J 6 bases short, with 8 bases between. The germline gives CDR1 SGDLS, CDR2 YYNGEE. The CDR3 region is CASRKGDGYTF. CDR3 DNA sequence: TGTGCCAGCAGGAAAGGAGATGGCTACACCTTC. The whole variable domain, filled in from reference TRBV9 and TRBJ1-2, reads DSGVTQTPKHLITATGQRVTLRCSPRSGDLSVYWYQQSLDQGLQFLIQYYNGEERAKGNILERFSAQQFPDLHSELNLSSLELGDSALYFCASRKGDGYTFGSGTRLTVV.

This rearrangement joins TRBV29-1 to TRBJ2-7; 7 positions match TRBD2. Germline loops: CDR1 SQVTM, CDR2 ANQGSEA. The CDR3 is 14 amino acids. The ends lost 3 bases at V and 6 bases at J; junction bases unmatched: 11. The CDR3 sequence: CSVDGGSLWSEQYF. The CDR3 region has the DNA TGCAGCGTTGACGGCGGGAGCCTCTGGTCCGAGCAGTACTTC.

V is TRBV7-2 and J is TRBJ1-2, with 7 bases that match TRBD1. Germline CDR1 is SGHTA and CDR2 is FQGNSA. The CDR3 is 17 residues long. J lost 5 bases, V lost 0 bases, and 12 bases had no gene match. The CDR3 is CASSLALGQSSTYGYTF. In nucleotides, the CDR3 is TGTGCCAGCAGCTTAGCGCTGGGACAGTCGAGCACGTATGGCTACACCTTC.

The CDR3 bases are TGTGCCAGCAGTTTATCCCTACGACGCTCCTACGAGCAGTACTTC. Amino acids: CASSLSLRRSYEQYF. V and J are TRBV28 and TRBJ2-7; no firm D call. The V gene lost 1 base and the J gene lost 0 bases, with 10 bases spanning the gap. The CDR3 sequence is 15 residues long. Germline CDR1 reads MDHEN; CDR2 reads SYDVKM. The complete variable domain, with remaining parts taken from reference TRBV28 and TRBJ2-7, reads DVKVTQSSRYLVKRTGEKVFLECVQDMDHENMFWYRQDPGLGLRLIYFSYDVKMKEKGDIPEGYSVSREKKERFSLILESASTNQTSMYLCASSLSLRRSYEQYFGPGTRLTVT.

The chain is built from TRBV29-1 and TRBJ2-3; a weak D match, TRBD1 (5 bases). The ends were cut back, 6 bases at V and 6 bases at J, with 7 bases in the middle. The germline gives CDR1 SQVTM, CDR2 ANQGSEA. The CDR3 is made up of 10 amino acids. The CDR3 sequence: CSVPGDTQYF. The CDR3 coding sequence is TGCAGCGTACCAGGGGATACGCAGTATTTT.

The V call is TRBV9, the J call TRBJ2-3; D is possibly TRBD1 (6 bases). This CDR3 has 15 amino acids. V lost 1 base and J lost 3, with 12 bases in between. Germline-derived CDR1 and CDR2 are SGDLS and YYNGEE. CDR3 sequence (DNA): TGTGCCAGCAGCGTATGGCAGGGGTCGACAGATACGCAGTATTTT. This translates into CASSVWQGSTDTQYF.

This clone was seen once. V gene TRBV7-9 combines with J gene TRBJ2-1; D is unresolved. V was pared by 5 bases and J by 7 bases, with 18 bases between. The CDR3 is 15 amino acids. Germline lookup yields CDR1 SEHNR and CDR2 FQNEAQ (reference sequence). Written as DNA, the CDR3 is TGTGCCAGCAGCACCTCGACATCTCCCGGGAATGAGCAGTTCTTC. This codes for CASSTSTSPGNEQFF.

V is TRBV11-2 and J is TRBJ2-7; D unresolved. V was shortened by 4 bases and J by 5 bases, with 6 bases between the two germline ends. Germline CDR1 and CDR2: SGHAT and FQNNGV. CDR3 length: 11 residues. CDR3 residues: CASSSFDEQYF. DNA for the CDR3: TGTGCCAGCAGCTCCTTTGACGAGCAGTACTTC.

This clone appeared once. The chain couples TRBV4-3 to TRBJ2-7; tentatively, D is TRBD2 (6 bases). V lost 3 bases and J 0 bases, leaving 15 bases between the germline ends. The V gene's germline CDR1 is LGHNA and CDR2 YSLEER. The CDR3 totals 16 residues. The CDR3 DNA is TGCGCCAGCAGCCAGGGATTAGCGGAAAACTCCTACGAGCAGTACTTC. It encodes CASSQGLAENSYEQYF.

This sequence joins TRBV28 and TRBJ2-1; TRBD1 aligns across 9 bases. CDR3 size: 16 residues. Germline V gene lookup returns CDR1 MDHEN and CDR2 SYDVKM. V shed 6 bases and J 7 bases; nucleotides not matched to a gene: 13. CDR3 bases: TGTGCCAGCAGCCCCCCGGGACAGGGTTTGTGGAATGAGCAGTTCTTC. This sequence encodes CASSPPGQGLWNEQFF.